The next 21 T cell receptor beta chains were all read from a single sample in a study of T cells after yellow fever vaccination. TCRdb re-called the 5' RACE reads with MiXCR, one entry per CDR3 protein. Among over 300,000 distinct CDR3 sequences listed, roughly 6.8% were seen once. Sequencing was performed on PBMCs, taken about 41 days after the first yellow fever vaccination. The receptor set was obtained from a man between 18 and 35 years old who received the YFV17D yellow fever vaccine.

V and J are TRBV7-2 and TRBJ2-5; no clear D gene. CDR1 is SGHTA and CDR2 is FQGNSA in the germline V gene. V was cut by 5 bases and J by 4 bases, with 17 bases left in between. The CDR3 is 15 amino acids. The CDR3 loop reads CASSLVPDRRETQYF. DNA of the CDR3: TGTGCCAGCAGCCTCGTCCCGGACCGGAGAGAGACCCAGTACTTC.

This clonotype was seen ten or more times. The rearrangement joins TRBV27 to TRBJ1-1; 8 bases fit TRBD1. The length of the CDR3 is 15 residues. V was clipped by 4 bases and J by 1 base; unmatched bases: 5. CDR1 is MNHEY, CDR2 SMNVEV, per germline (reference sequence). CDR3 loop: CASSSGGTGNTEAFF. The CDR3 region has the DNA TGTGCCAGCAGTTCGGGGGGGACAGGGAACACTGAAGCTTTCTTT.

This clonotype turned up a few times. The V and J genes are TRBV5-4 and TRBJ1-2, with 11 bases matching TRBD1. CDR3 length: 12 amino acids. Germline V gene data show CDR1 as SGHNT and CDR2 as YYREEE (reference sequence). In nucleotides, the CDR3 is TGTGTCTGGGACAGGGGGAAATATGGCTACACCTTC. Protein product: CVWDRGKYGYTF. The full variable domain, with the rest looked up from reference TRBV5-4 and TRBJ1-2, is ETGVTQSPTHLIKTRGQQVTLRCSSQSGHNTVSWYQQALGQGPQFIFQYYREEENGRGNFPPRFSGLQFPNYSSELNVNALELDDSALYLCVWDRGKYGYTFGSGTRLTVV.

A few counts support this clonotype. The rearrangement uses TRBV7-3 and TRBJ2-2; D not certain. The CDR3 is made up of 14 amino acids. Per germline, CDR1 SGHTA and CDR2 FQGTGA. The V end was cut by 5 bases, the J end by 1 base, with 8 bases between. The CDR3 here is CASSPHKNTGELFF. CDR3 coding DNA: TGTGCCAGCAGCCCCCACAAGAACACCGGGGAGCTGTTTTTT.

CDR3 region: CASSFAGFDEKLFF. CDR3 sequence (DNA): TGTGCCAGCAGCTTCGCAGGCTTCGATGAAAAACTGTTTTTT. This chain connects TRBV7-2 to TRBJ1-4; no clear D. The V gene lost 3 bases and the J gene lost 6 bases, with 11 bases spanning the gap. The CDR3 consists of 14 residues. Germline-derived CDR1 and CDR2 are SGHTA and FQGNSA.

The rearrangement joins TRBV5-1 to TRBJ1-6; D is unresolved. The CDR3 is made up of 13 amino acids. V was trimmed by 5 bases and J by 6 bases, leaving 9 bases between them. Germline V gene data show CDR1 as SGHRS and CDR2 as YFSETQ. The CDR3 DNA follows: TGCGCCAGCAGTTCACAGAGTAATTCACCCCTCCACTTT. It specifies CASSSQSNSPLHF.

This clonotype was observed a handful of times. CDR3 loop: CASSSARVEGNYGYTF. CDR3 DNA sequence: TGTGCCAGCAGCTCTGCCAGGGTGGAGGGAAACTATGGCTACACCTTC. The chain uses TRBV5-5 and TRBJ1-2, with D perhaps TRBD1 (5 bases). The CDR3 runs 16 residues. Per the germline V gene, CDR1 is SGHKS and CDR2 is YYEKEE (reference sequence). V lost 3 bases to trimming and J lost 2 bases, with 17 bases between them.

The chain recombines TRBV3-1 with TRBJ2-3; D ambiguous. Trimming removed 1 base at V and 1 base at J, with 12 bases between. CDR1 LGHDT and CDR2 YNNKEL come from the germline V gene (reference sequence). The CDR3 has 16 residues. The CDR3 DNA reads as TGTGCCAGCAGCCAAGTGGGTATTCGGGGCACAGATACGCAGTATTTT. This gives the protein CASSQVGIRGTDTQYF.

This clonotype was counted ten times or more. The chain employs TRBV28 and TRBJ2-5; a possible D gene is TRBD1 (6 bases). This CDR3 contains 13 residues. Germline values: CDR1 MDHEN, CDR2 SYDVKM. V was shortened by 3 bases and J by 5 bases, with 10 bases between the two germline ends. The CDR3 protein is CASSFGGRETQYF. The CDR3 bases are TGTGCCAGCAGTTTTGGGGGCCGGGAGACCCAGTACTTC. Full variable domain (outside the CDR3, taken from reference TRBV28 and TRBJ2-5): DVKVTQSSRYLVKRTGEKVFLECVQDMDHENMFWYRQDPGLGLRLIYFSYDVKMKEKGDIPEGYSVSREKKERFSLILESASTNQTSMYLCASSFGGRETQYFGPGTRLLVL.

This clonotype came up a few times. The gene calls are TRBV24-1 and TRBJ2-1; tentative D call: TRBD1 (5 bases). The CDR3 length is 15 residues. The germline gives CDR1 KGHDR, CDR2 SFDVKD. Trimming took off 5 bases at V and 6 bases at J, with 16 bases between the two ends. DNA for the CDR3: TGTGCCACCAGTGGGAACCAGGGCCAGGTCAATGAGCAGTTCTTC. Translating gives CATSGNQGQVNEQFF.

A note on this clonotype: Since a much larger clone is just one base distant, this may be a read error. The rearrangement uses TRBV12-3 or TRBV12-4 and TRBJ2-1; possibly TRBD1 for D (6 bases). The CDR3 spans 13 residues. The CDR3 DNA reads TGTGCCAGCAGTTTATCAAGGGGGAATGAGCTGTTCTTC. Amino acids: CASSLSRGNELFF.

V is TRBV4-3 and J is TRBJ2-3; unclear D gene. V shed 5 bases and J shed 1 base, with 19 bases lying between them. Germline-derived CDR1 and CDR2 are LGHNA and YSLEER. The CDR3 contains 17 residues. CDR3 sequence (DNA): TGCGCCAGCAGCTCACAAGTCCCCCTCACGGGCACAGATACGCAGTATTTT. It codes for CASSSQVPLTGTDTQYF.

This clonotype was counted at least ten times. The genes are TRBV12-3 or TRBV12-4 and TRBJ1-4, with no clear D. V lost 6 bases, J lost 2 bases, and 10 bases lay in between. This CDR3 has 14 amino acids. The CDR3 DNA follows: TGTGCCAGCAGGGAGTGGGGTACTAATGAAAAACTGTTTTTT. It translates to CASREWGTNEKLFF.

The V and J genes are TRBV7-2 and TRBJ1-6; no clear D gene. Trimming took 1 base from V and 9 from J, leaving 13 bases between them. This CDR3 spans 15 amino acids. Germline V gene sequence: CDR1 SGHTA, CDR2 FQGNSA. CDR3 coding DNA: TGTGCCAGCAGCTTAGTGTCCGGGTTTGTTTCACCCCTCCACTTT. Protein: CASSLVSGFVSPLHF.

The V gene is TRBV28, the J gene TRBJ2-7; D not resolved. Germline values: CDR1 MDHEN, CDR2 SYDVKM. Deletions cut 5 bases from V and 5 bases from J, with 13 bases between. This CDR3 contains 13 residues. The CDR3 bases are TGTGCCAGCAGTGAGACGGCGAGAAACGAGCAGTACGTC. This encodes CASSETARNEQYV.

The J gene is TRBJ1-6, the V gene TRBV3-1, with D perhaps TRBD1 (5 bases). The length of the CDR3 is 14 residues. Trimming stripped 1 base from V and 7 bases from J, with 8 bases between. Germline V gives CDR1 LGHDT, CDR2 YNNKEL (reference sequence). In DNA, the CDR3 is TGTGCCAGCAGCCAAGCAGGGATGAATTCACCCCTCCACTTT. Its protein is CASSQAGMNSPLHF.

The chain uses TRBV4-1 and TRBJ1-4, with D possibly matching TRBD1 (5 bases). The ends were cut back, 4 bases at V and 6 bases at J, with 21 bases in the middle. Germline CDR1 reads MGHRA; CDR2 reads YSYEKL. The CDR3 has 17 amino acids. DNA for the CDR3: TGCGCCAGCAGCCTAAAACCCGGACATAGAGGGCATGAAAAACTGTTTTTT. It is translated as CASSLKPGHRGHEKLFF.

V is TRBV7-2 and J is TRBJ2-5; D is tentatively TRBD1 or TRBD2 (5 bases each). The CDR3 covers 16 residues. Per the germline V gene, CDR1 is SGHTA and CDR2 is FQGNSA. V dropped 2 bases and J dropped 2 bases, with 15 bases sitting between them. The CDR3 reads CASSLFPGWEQETQYF. DNA for the CDR3: TGTGCCAGCAGCTTATTTCCAGGGTGGGAGCAAGAGACCCAGTACTTC.

This clonotype was seen many times. The V call is TRBV6-5, the J call TRBJ2-7; D could derive from TRBD1 or TRBD2 (6 bases each). This CDR3 has 18 amino acids. Germline CDR1 reads MNHEY; CDR2 reads SVGAGI. V lost 6 bases, J lost 2 bases, and 26 bases lay in between. Here the CDR3 DNA reads TGTGCCAGCAGGTACCTTGACGGAGGGGGGACCTTGCCCTACGAGCAGTACGTC. Translating gives CASRYLDGGGTLPYEQYV.

The V gene is TRBV11-2, the J gene TRBJ2-7; TRBD2 matches at 12 bases. Germline assignment: CDR1 SGHAT and CDR2 FQNNGV. The CDR3 totals 21 residues. With 2 bases clipped from V and 3 bases from J, the junction kept 20 bases outside the gene matches. In DNA form, the CDR3 reads TGTGCCAGCAGCTTACGAGGGGGGAGGACTAGCGGGATGCTTTGGGGCTACGAGCAGTACGTC. It is translated as CASSLRGGRTSGMLWGYEQYV.

This clonotype was observed a few times. The chain carries TRBV4-3 and TRBJ2-1, with 7 nucleotides matching TRBD2. Trimming cost V 6 bases and J 5 bases; bases outside gene matches: 7. This CDR3 contains 14 residues. Germline V gives CDR1 LGHNA, CDR2 YSLEER. CDR3 in amino acids: CASSTGGRDNEQFF. The CDR3 DNA sequence: TGCGCCAGCAGTACGGGAGGCCGAGACAATGAGCAGTTCTTC.